The 18 T cell receptor beta chains below were found in one sample sequenced in a study of blood T cell repertoires in COVID-19. Method: immunoSEQ multiplex PCR; TCRdb's copy keeps in-frame clones and lacks some. The table lists some 250,000 clones, 65% to 85% of them singletons. The specimen was peripheral blood. Source of these receptors: a woman over 75 with acute or convalescent COVID-19.

This clone was counted a single time. The chain combines TRBV28 with TRBJ2-7; 7 bases are shared with TRBD1. Looked up from germline, CDR1 is MDHEN and CDR2 is SYDVKM. Trimming took 7 bases from V and 3 from J; bases not matched to a gene: 12. CDR3 length: 15 amino acids. CDR3 coding DNA: TGTGCCAGCAAAACAGGGGATACAAGAGGCTACGAGCAGTACTTC. Translated: CASKTGDTRGYEQYF.

V is TRBV7-8 and J is TRBJ1-1; no reliable D call. There are 14 residues in the CDR3. Trimming removed 9 bases from V and 1 base from J, with 15 bases in between. Germline CDR1 is SGHVS and CDR2 is FQNEAQ. The CDR3 here is CASGGGFSNTEAFF. In DNA form, the CDR3 reads TGTGCCAGTGGCGGTGGTTTTTCGAACACTGAAGCTTTCTTT.

This clone was detected once. V usage is TRBV5-1 and J usage is TRBJ1-4; 11 nucleotides match TRBD1. J lost 12 bases, V lost 4 bases, and 11 bases had no gene match. This CDR3 comprises 15 residues. The germline V gene encodes CDR1 SGHRS and CDR2 YFSETQ. This CDR3 reads CASSPSPGQGVELFF. The DNA of the CDR3 is TGCGCCAGCAGCCCATCACCGGGACAGGGGGTTGAACTGTTTTTT.

V usage is TRBV5-1 and J usage is TRBJ2-5; D possibly corresponds to TRBD2 (5 bases). In germline, CDR1 is SGHRS, CDR2 YFSETQ. The V and J ends lost 0 bases and 2 bases respectively, with 14 bases between them. CDR3 size: 16 residues. The CDR3 reads CASSLDGGRGQETQYF. DNA of the CDR3: TGCGCCAGCAGCTTGGACGGTGGGAGAGGTCAAGAGACCCAGTACTTC.

The chain couples TRBV29-1 to TRBJ2-7, with 11 bases fitting TRBD2. The germline V gene encodes CDR1 SQVTM and CDR2 ANQGSEA. Trimming removed 3 bases from V and 4 bases from J; junction bases left unmatched: 8. The CDR3 covers 15 residues. The CDR3 reads CSVDNMASGRYEQYF. In DNA, the CDR3 is TGCAGCGTTGATAACATGGCTAGCGGGAGGTACGAGCAGTACTTC.

The chain has TRBV7-9 and TRBJ1-4, with D perhaps matching TRBD1 (5 bases). The CDR3 loop spans 16 amino acids. Germline CDR1 and CDR2: SEHNR and FQNEAQ (reference sequence). Trimming pared 5 bases from V and 8 bases from J, leaving 21 bases between. CDR3 in amino acids: CASSPLPGRVEEKLFF. Written as DNA, the CDR3 is TGTGCCAGCAGCCCTCTGCCAGGCAGGGTGGAGGAAAAACTGTTTTTT.

V is TRBV5-1 and J is TRBJ2-7; D is uncertain. This CDR3 region has 14 residues. Germline lookup yields CDR1 SGHRS and CDR2 YFSETQ. The germline V and J ends were trimmed by 4 bases and 2 bases, with 13 bases remaining between them. In DNA, the CDR3 is TGCGCCAGCAGCCCCGGTGGCGGAACCTACGAGCAGTACTTC. This encodes CASSPGGGTYEQYF.

J is TRBJ2-7 and V is TRBV5-4, with D possibly being TRBD2 (6 bases). CDR1 is SGHNT, CDR2 YYREEE, per germline (reference sequence). V lost 0 bases, J lost 7 bases, and 17 bases lay in between. This CDR3 spans 15 amino acids. The CDR3 is CASSLGGTAVGEQYF. Written as DNA, the CDR3 is TGTGCCAGCAGCTTGGGCGGGACTGCGGTGGGGGAGCAGTACTTC.

The V call is TRBV6-2 or TRBV6-3, the J call TRBJ2-3; 11 nucleotides match TRBD1. J gave up 4 bases and V 5 bases, and 5 bases lay outside the gene matches. CDR1 MNHEY and CDR2 SVGEGT come from the germline V gene. This CDR3 region has 15 residues. CDR3 in amino acids: CASSRTGGFADTQYF. The CDR3 DNA reads TGTGCCAGCAGTCGGACAGGGGGCTTCGCAGATACGCAGTATTTT.

The J gene is TRBJ2-5, the V gene TRBV15, with D tentatively TRBD1 (6 bases). This CDR3 spans 15 amino acids. Germline CDR1 reads LNHNV; CDR2 reads YYDKDF (reference sequence). Trimming removed 5 bases from V and 5 bases from J, with 18 bases in between. The CDR3 DNA reads as TGTGCCACCAGCGGTCCGGGACAACCTAGGGAGACCCAGTACTTC. This gives the protein CATSGPGQPRETQYF.

The chain recombines TRBV5-1 with TRBJ1-4; TRBD1 agrees at 8 bases. V shed 2 bases and J 7 bases; nucleotides not matched to a gene: 1. This CDR3 comprises 13 residues. Germline CDR1 is SGHRS and CDR2 is YFSETQ. CDR3 bases: TGCGCCAGCAGCTTTGGGACAGGTGAAAAACTGTTTTTT. It translates to CASSFGTGEKLFF.

This chain joins TRBV15 and TRBJ1-5; D is possibly TRBD1 (5 bases). Trimming left V 7 bases short and J 4 bases short, with 26 bases between. The CDR3 contains 18 residues. CDR1 LNHNV and CDR2 YYDKDF come from the germline V gene (reference sequence). CDR3 in amino acids: CATTNELSGQGQNQPQHF. The CDR3, as DNA: TGTGCCACCACTAACGAGTTGAGTGGGCAGGGTCAAAATCAGCCCCAGCATTTT.

The rearrangement links TRBV6-4 to TRBJ1-4, with D tentatively TRBD1 (5 bases). Germline loops: CDR1 MRHNA, CDR2 SNTAGT. The V and J ends lost 0 bases and 3 bases respectively, with 14 bases between them. This CDR3 is 17 amino acids long. The CDR3 DNA is TGTGCCAGCAGTGACTCGCCCCCGCAGGGATCTAATGAAAAACTGTTTTTT. Protein: CASSDSPPQGSNEKLFF.

This clone was recorded a few times. V usage is TRBV7-9 and J usage is TRBJ2-2; 7 bases fit TRBD2. Germline loops: CDR1 SEHNR, CDR2 FQNEAQ (reference sequence). Trimming removed 1 base from V and 8 bases from J; junction bases left unmatched: 10. The CDR3 sequence is 16 residues long. The CDR3 loop is CASSLGRGSEKGELFF. The CDR3, as DNA: TGTGCCAGCAGCTTAGGACGCGGGAGCGAGAAGGGGGAGCTGTTTTTT.

This clone has only a few counts. The chain links TRBV7-9 to TRBJ1-1; D possibly corresponds to TRBD1 (5 bases). With 8 bases removed from V and 3 bases from J, the gap between germline ends came to 16 bases. Germline CDR1 SEHNR, CDR2 FQNEAQ (reference sequence). This CDR3 spans 14 amino acids. CDR3 region: CASAPPGGDTEAFF. Here the CDR3 DNA reads TGTGCCAGCGCACCCCCCGGGGGAGACACTGAAGCTTTCTTT. The whole variable domain, filled in from reference TRBV7-9 and TRBJ1-1, reads DTGVSQNPRHKITKRGQNVTFRCDPISEHNRLYWYRQTLGQGPEFLTYFQNEAQLEKSRLLSDRFSAERPKGSFSTLEIQRTEQGDSAMYLCASAPPGGDTEAFFGQGTRLTVV.

The V and J genes are TRBV5-1 and TRBJ2-1; 12 nucleotides align to TRBD2. Germline trimming cut 4 bases from V and 4 bases from J; bases unmatched to any gene: 3. Germline CDR1 is SGHRS and CDR2 is YFSETQ. The length of the CDR3 is 15 residues. CDR3 region: CASSQTSGGYNEQFF. The CDR3 region has the DNA TGCGCCAGCAGCCAGACTAGCGGGGGATACAATGAGCAGTTCTTC.

The J gene is TRBJ2-7, the V gene TRBV28, with 8 bases matching TRBD2. J was trimmed by 5 bases and V by 2 bases; bases with no gene match: 11. The CDR3 is 16 amino acids. Germline V gives CDR1 MDHEN, CDR2 SYDVKM. The CDR3 loop is CASSLEAGGKLDEQYF. The CDR3 nucleotides are TGTGCCAGCAGTTTAGAGGCGGGAGGAAAATTGGACGAGCAGTACTTC.

The J gene is TRBJ1-1, the V gene TRBV18; a possible D gene is TRBD1 (5 bases). CDR1 KGHSH and CDR2 LQKENI come from the germline V gene. V was clipped by 5 bases and J by 8 bases, with 18 bases between them. This CDR3 is built from 14 residues. The CDR3 here is CASSSPARGGEAFF. The CDR3 region has the DNA TGTGCCAGCTCATCCCCCGCGCGTGGGGGGGAAGCTTTCTTT.